This entry lists 23 T cell receptor beta chains sequenced from one sample in a study of human T cells and chemical hapten exposure. Time point given: patch test 3, about 24 weeks after DPC sensitization. The treatment here: therapeutic diphenylcyclopropenone sensitization with weekly scalp DPC. From the RACE reads, TCRdb called clonotypes with MiXCR, one entry per CDR3 protein. The top ten clones hold around 2.5% of a sample with roughly 130,000 distinct CDR3 sequences, around 10% of them seen once. Here the sequenced sample was whole blood, taken in connection with sensitization to the hapten diphenylcyclopropenone (DPC). All receptors derive from a woman aged 50 to 65 with alopecia areata. Some clones in this sample may be carry-over from other donors' samples.

This clonotype was picked up a small number of times. V usage is TRBV12-3 or TRBV12-4 and J usage is TRBJ1-2; D not certain. Trimming stripped 6 bases from V and 2 bases from J, with 7 bases between. The CDR3 is made up of 12 amino acids. The CDR3 reads CASRAANYGYTF. DNA of the CDR3: TGTGCCAGCAGAGCAGCAAACTATGGCTACACCTTC.

This clonotype was detected a few times. CDR3 DNA sequence: TGCAGCGTCTCTGGCGGGAGCGAATTTTACGAGCAGTACTTC. Protein product: CSVSGGSEFYEQYF. The chain uses TRBV29-1 and TRBJ2-7; 7 nucleotides line up with TRBD2. The V and J ends lost 6 bases and 4 bases, in that order; junction bases with no gene match: 12. The germline V gene encodes CDR1 SQVTM and CDR2 ANQGSEA. This CDR3 region has 14 residues.

This clonotype was found a few times. The chain carries TRBV3-1 and TRBJ1-4; D is perhaps TRBD1 (5 bases). There are 16 residues in the CDR3. Trimming removed 4 bases at V and 2 bases at J, with 14 bases between. The germline V gene encodes CDR1 LGHDT and CDR2 YNNKEL (reference sequence). CDR3 sequence: CASSPPGLVTNEKLFF. CDR3 nucleotides: TGTGCCAGCAGCCCCCCAGGGTTGGTGACTAATGAAAAACTGTTTTTT.

As concerns this clonotype: An end of the junction differs from the germline gene, which may be a read error. The DNA for the CDR3 is TGCGGTGCTAGAGATGGGGGCAGCTACGAGCAGTACTTC. Protein product: CGARDGGSYEQYF. V and J are TRBV20-1 and TRBJ2-7, with a tentative D call TRBD1 (6 bases). Germline CDR1 DFQATT, CDR2 SNEGSKA (reference sequence). This CDR3 has 13 residues.

The chain has TRBV13 and TRBJ1-4, with 9 bases that match TRBD1. J gave up 7 bases and V 5 bases, and 8 bases lay outside the gene matches. CDR1 and CDR2 (germline): PRHDT, FYEKMQ (reference sequence). The CDR3 loop spans 15 amino acids. The CDR3: CASSVLQGAREKLFF. The DNA for the CDR3 is TGTGCCAGCAGCGTATTACAGGGGGCGCGTGAAAAACTGTTTTTT.

The chain is built from TRBV7-2 and TRBJ2-7; no definite D call. V was shortened by 5 bases and J by 2 bases, with 10 bases between the two germline ends. This CDR3 has 13 residues. Germline V gene sequence: CDR1 SGHTA, CDR2 FQGNSA. Here the CDR3 DNA reads TGTGCCAGCAGCCCCCCGCAGGCCTACGAGCAGTACTTC. It codes for CASSPPQAYEQYF.

This clonotype was counted a few times. This chain joins TRBV28 and TRBJ2-3, with TRBD2 identical over 10 bases. This CDR3 comprises 14 residues. V trimming: 8 bases; J trimming: 3 bases; junction bases outside the gene matches: 5. Germline V CDR1 and CDR2: MDHEN, SYDVKM. The CDR3 here is CASGGLAYTDTQYF. The CDR3 DNA reads TGTGCCAGCGGGGGACTAGCGTATACAGATACGCAGTATTTT.

This clonotype was seen a few times. The chain has TRBV29-1 and TRBJ1-4, with 8 positions matching TRBD1. With 6 bases clipped from V and 10 bases from J, the junction kept 13 bases outside the gene matches. The V gene's germline CDR1 is SQVTM and CDR2 ANQGSEA. The CDR3 has 14 amino acids. The CDR3 DNA follows: TGCAGCGTCGAAACCGGGACAGGCCGTGGAAAACTGTTTTTT. Encoded protein: CSVETGTGRGKLFF.

This clonotype has more than one count but fewer than ten. The chain recombines TRBV4-1 with TRBJ2-2, with D perhaps TRBD1 (5 bases). Trimming removed 9 bases at V and 3 bases at J, with 11 bases between. The CDR3 contains 13 residues. Germline CDR1 MGHRA, CDR2 YSYEKL. CDR3 nucleotide sequence: TGCGCCAGTCGCCAGGGTGACACCGGGGAGCTGTTTTTT. It encodes CASRQGDTGELFF.

The chain joins TRBV12-3 or TRBV12-4 to TRBJ2-3, with a weak D call TRBD2 (6 bases). V was shortened by 3 bases and J by 4 bases, with 8 bases between the two germline ends. This CDR3 has 13 residues. As DNA, the CDR3 is TGTGCCAGCAGTTTCTCTAGCGCAGATACGCAGTATTTT. Protein: CASSFSSADTQYF.

This clonotype has just a few counts. The V call is TRBV4-1, the J call TRBJ1-6; D possibly corresponds to TRBD1 (5 bases). V was clipped by 6 bases and J by 7 bases, with 13 bases between them. The CDR3 totals 14 residues. From germline, CDR1 is MGHRA and CDR2 YSYEKL. The CDR3 loop is CASRIGTANSPLHF. As DNA, the CDR3 is TGCGCCAGCAGAATCGGGACTGCCAATTCACCCCTCCACTTT.

The chain has TRBV29-1 and TRBJ1-1, with a tentative D call TRBD1 (5 bases). Germline values: CDR1 SQVTM, CDR2 ANQGSEA. The CDR3 has 10 amino acids. Trimming took 7 bases from V and 11 from J, leaving 14 bases between them. The CDR3 DNA sequence: TGCAGCGCACGGGACCCCGAGGCTTTCTTT. Its translation: CSARDPEAFF.

In this sample, this clonotype turned up a few times. The chain links TRBV11-3 to TRBJ2-1, with 8 bases lining up with TRBD1. Germline V gene data show CDR1 as SGHNT and CDR2 as YENEEA. This CDR3 contains 15 residues. Unmatched junction bases numbered 3, after V lost 1 base and J lost 4 bases. CDR3 nucleotide sequence: TGTGCCAGCAGCTTAGCAGGGGGCCGGTACAATGAGCAGTTCTTC. It translates to CASSLAGGRYNEQFF.

This clonotype has just a few counts. This sequence joins TRBV5-6 and TRBJ2-7; 10 positions match TRBD1. The V gene's germline CDR1 is SGHDT and CDR2 YYEEEE. This CDR3 has 14 residues. V lost 2 bases and J lost 6; bases outside the gene matches: 5. The CDR3 loop reads CASSFGQGGAEQYF. The CDR3 region has the DNA TGTGCCAGCAGCTTCGGACAGGGGGGAGCCGAGCAGTACTTC.

This rearrangement joins TRBV3-1 to TRBJ1-2; D unresolved. Trimming took 7 bases from V and 1 from J, leaving 10 bases between them. This CDR3 is 13 amino acids long. In germline, CDR1 is LGHDT, CDR2 YNNKEL (reference sequence). CDR3 sequence: CASTPDLNYGYTF. CDR3 bases: TGTGCCAGCACCCCGGACCTTAACTATGGCTACACCTTC. Together with reference TRBV3-1 and TRBJ1-2, the CDR3 gives the full variable domain: DTAVSQTPKYLVTQMGNDKSIKCEQNLGHDTMYWYKQDSKKFLKIMFSYNNKELIINETVPNRFSPKSPDKAHLNLHINSLELGDSAVYFCASTPDLNYGYTFGSGTRLTVV.

There are a few counts of this clonotype. The chain combines TRBV6-5 with TRBJ1-1, with D maybe TRBD1 (6 bases). Looked up from germline, CDR1 is MNHEY and CDR2 is SVGAGI. The CDR3 is made up of 14 amino acids. V was trimmed by 5 bases and J by 4 bases, leaving 14 bases between them. As DNA, the CDR3 is TGTGCCAGCAGTCTACCGGGGGCCGCCACTGAAGCTTTCTTT. Its protein is CASSLPGAATEAFF.

This chain joins TRBV29-1 and TRBJ2-1; 7 positions match TRBD2. The CDR3 extends over 14 amino acids. V lost 7 bases to trimming and J lost 0 bases; unmatched junction nucleotides: 6. Germline-derived CDR1 and CDR2 are SQVTM and ANQGSEA. The CDR3 DNA is TGCAGCGCCGAGCGGGGAAGCTCCTACAATGAGCAGTTCTTC. Its translation: CSAERGSSYNEQFF.

The V call is TRBV27, the J call TRBJ1-3; 7 bases are shared with TRBD1. The trim removed 1 base at V and 4 bases at J, leaving 7 bases unmatched. Germline CDR1 is MNHEY and CDR2 is SMNVEV (reference sequence). The length of the CDR3 is 16 residues. The CDR3 region is CASSLFGTGAGNTIYF. The CDR3 DNA reads as TGTGCCAGCAGTTTATTCGGAACAGGGGCAGGAAACACCATATATTTT.

Only a few counts were recorded for this clonotype. This chain uses TRBV29-1 with TRBJ2-7; TRBD1 is a possible D gene (5 bases). There are 14 residues in the CDR3. Trimming took off 6 bases at V and 0 bases at J, with 15 bases between the two ends. CDR1 SQVTM and CDR2 ANQGSEA come from the germline V gene. The CDR3 is CSVLRGGSSYEQYF. In nucleotides, the CDR3 is TGCAGCGTCCTAAGGGGCGGCAGCTCCTACGAGCAGTACTTC.

There are a few counts of this clonotype. The chain recombines TRBV2 with TRBJ1-1; D call uncertain. The CDR3 has 12 amino acids. CDR1 and CDR2 (germline): SNHLY, FYNNEI. V was trimmed by 2 bases and J by 9 bases, leaving 10 bases between them. For the CDR3, the DNA is TGTGCCAGCAGTGAACCCACACGCAAAGCTTTCTTT. This gives the protein CASSEPTRKAFF. Based on the CDR3 plus reference TRBV2 and TRBJ1-1, the full variable domain is EPEVTQTPSHQVTQMGQEVILRCVPISNHLYFYWYRQILGQKVEFLVSFYNNEISEKSEIFDDQFSVERPDGSNFTLKIRSTKLEDSAMYFCASSEPTRKAFFGQGTRLTVV.

The gene calls are TRBV28 and TRBJ1-1; no clear D gene. CDR3 size: 14 residues. Germline V gene lookup returns CDR1 MDHEN and CDR2 SYDVKM. Between the trimmed V and J ends, which lost 2 bases and 1 base, there was a span of 8 bases. For the CDR3, the DNA is TGTGCCAGCAGTTTAGTGGCGGAGAACACTGAAGCTTTCTTT. It codes for CASSLVAENTEAFF. The full variable domain, in which reference TRBV28 and TRBJ1-1 provide the parts outside the CDR3, is DVKVTQSSRYLVKRTGEKVFLECVQDMDHENMFWYRQDPGLGLRLIYFSYDVKMKEKGDIPEGYSVSREKKERFSLILESASTNQTSMYLCASSLVAENTEAFFGQGTRLTVV.

This rearrangement joins TRBV6-2 or TRBV6-3 to TRBJ2-7, with TRBD1 matching over 8 bases. This CDR3 contains 14 residues. Germline CDR1 and CDR2: MNHEY and SVGEGT. V dropped 3 bases and J dropped 13; count of bases not matched to a gene: 14. For the CDR3, the DNA is TGTGCCAGCAGTTATGACAGGGGATTATACGAGCCTTACTTC. It yields the protein CASSYDRGLYEPYF.

The genes are TRBV7-8 and TRBJ2-6; D may be TRBD1 or TRBD2 (5 bases each). The CDR3 covers 15 residues. Germline values: CDR1 SGHVS, CDR2 FQNEAQ. V was clipped by 4 bases and J by 2 bases, with 9 bases between them. CDR3 residues: CASSSGPAGANVLTF. The CDR3 bases are TGTGCCAGCAGCTCGGGGCCGGCTGGGGCCAACGTCCTGACTTTC.